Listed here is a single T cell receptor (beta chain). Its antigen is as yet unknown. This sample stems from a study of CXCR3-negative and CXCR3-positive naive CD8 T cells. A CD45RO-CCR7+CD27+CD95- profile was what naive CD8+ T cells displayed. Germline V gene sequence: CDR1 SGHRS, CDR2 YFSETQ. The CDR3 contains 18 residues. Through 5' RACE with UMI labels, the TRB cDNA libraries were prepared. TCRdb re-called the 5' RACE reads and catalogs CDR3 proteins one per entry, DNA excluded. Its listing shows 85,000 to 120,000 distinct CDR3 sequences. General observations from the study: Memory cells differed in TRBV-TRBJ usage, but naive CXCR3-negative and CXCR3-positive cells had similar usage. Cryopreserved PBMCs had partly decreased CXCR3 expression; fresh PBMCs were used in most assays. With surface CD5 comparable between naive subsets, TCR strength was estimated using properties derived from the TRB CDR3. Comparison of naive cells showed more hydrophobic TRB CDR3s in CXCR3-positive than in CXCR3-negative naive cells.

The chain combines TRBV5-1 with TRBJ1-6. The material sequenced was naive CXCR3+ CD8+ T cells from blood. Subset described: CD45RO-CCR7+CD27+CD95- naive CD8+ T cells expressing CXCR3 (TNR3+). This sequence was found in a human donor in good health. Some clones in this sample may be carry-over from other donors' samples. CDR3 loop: CASSFSPPEGTAPSPLHF.